A single sample gave rise to the 28 T cell receptor beta chains below, sequenced in a study of T cells in Graves' hyperthyroidism and ophthalmopathy. Amplification of TCR beta CDR3 regions used RNA as the template. A first-round RT-PCR of the TCR CDR3 used the HTBI primer set. TCRdb re-called the multiplex PCR reads with MiXCR, one entry per CDR3 protein. In the table there are a few hundred thousand distinct CDR3 sequences, around 23% of which are singletons. The sequenced material came from blood. All receptors derive from a woman between 45 and 65 years old with Graves' hyperthyroidism.

A few counts support this clonotype. The V gene is TRBV15, the J gene TRBJ1-2; 7 nucleotides align to TRBD1. The CDR3 consists of 13 residues. Germline trimming cut 2 bases from V and 7 bases from J; bases unmatched to any gene: 4. Germline CDR1 LNHNV, CDR2 YYDKDF (reference sequence). The CDR3 nucleotides are TGTGCCACCAGCAGAACAGGGGCGGGTGGCTACACCTTC. Protein sequence: CATSRTGAGGYTF.

This clonotype appeared a few times. The junction does not match germline at one end; this may be a read error. This chain connects TRBV4-1 to TRBJ2-3; 9 bases fit TRBD1. The CDR3 runs 16 residues. Germline V gene lookup returns CDR1 MGHRA and CDR2 YSYEKL. DNA for the CDR3: TGCACCAGCAGCTATCCGGGACAGGGACCCACAGATACGCAGTATTTT. Residues: CTSSYPGQGPTDTQYF.

In its sample, this clonotype was seen many times. V is TRBV27 and J is TRBJ1-5; D may be TRBD1 (5 bases). V dropped 3 bases and J dropped 2 bases, with 11 bases sitting between them. Germline V lookup: CDR1 MNHEY, CDR2 SMNVEV (reference sequence). This CDR3 is 15 amino acids long. CDR3 DNA: TGTGCCAGCAGTTTTTCAGGGTTAGGCAATCAGCCCCAGCATTTT. It encodes CASSFSGLGNQPQHF.

Only a few counts were recorded for this clonotype. The chain employs TRBV29-1 and TRBJ2-7, with D unresolved. The CDR3 consists of 13 residues. V was pared by 6 bases and J by 3 bases, with 15 bases between. Per the germline V gene, CDR1 is SQVTM and CDR2 is ANQGSEA. The CDR3 spells CSVTSDGFYEQYF. In DNA form, the CDR3 reads TGCAGCGTGACTTCGGACGGTTTCTACGAGCAGTACTTC.

This clonotype was picked up a small number of times. The chain recombines TRBV5-1 with TRBJ1-2; D might be TRBD1 (5 bases). Trimming removed 3 bases at V and 4 bases at J, with 16 bases between. In germline, CDR1 is SGHRS, CDR2 YFSETQ. The CDR3 runs 15 residues. The CDR3 region has the DNA TGCGCCAGCAGCTCCTCTCTTGACAGCCTCTATGGCTACACCTTC. Amino acid sequence: CASSSSLDSLYGYTF.

This clonotype showed up just a few times. The chain links TRBV28 to TRBJ2-7, with 8 positions matching TRBD1. The CDR3 sequence is 14 residues long. The V and J ends lost 3 bases and 3 bases, in that order; junction bases with no gene match: 4. Germline CDR1 MDHEN, CDR2 SYDVKM. The CDR3: CASSLTGVSYEQYF. CDR3 nucleotides: TGTGCCAGCAGTTTGACAGGGGTCAGCTACGAGCAGTACTTC.

This clonotype was recorded a few times. The chain uses TRBV29-1 and TRBJ1-2; D ambiguous. Trimming took off 1 base at V and 12 bases at J, with 12 bases between the two ends. CDR3 size: 11 residues. Germline V gene sequence: CDR1 SQVTM, CDR2 ANQGSEA. Here the CDR3 reads CSVEVDVDHTF. The CDR3 bases are TGCAGCGTTGAAGTGGACGTAGACCACACCTTC.

Remarks on this clonotype: It may be a read error: a sequence one base away is much more abundant. The V gene is TRBV20-1, the J gene TRBJ1-2, with D unresolved. Germline V gives CDR1 DFQATT, CDR2 SNEGSKA (reference sequence). V was pared by 5 bases and J by 4 bases, with 20 bases between. This CDR3 is 15 amino acids long. The CDR3 nucleotides read TGCAGTGCTCCTCGGCTCGGGCAGTTTAGCTATGGCTACACCTTC. It encodes CSAPRLGQFSYGYTF.

This clonotype was detected many times. The CDR3 DNA sequence: TGTGCCAGCAGTCGACGGGCTAGCGGCGCGAACACCGGGGAGCTGTTTTTT. Residues: CASSRRASGANTGELFF. V gene TRBV2 combines with J gene TRBJ2-2; 7 bases agree with TRBD2. Losses at the gene ends were 5 bases for V and 0 bases for J; bases not matched to a gene: 9. The CDR3 extends over 17 amino acids. Germline CDR1 reads SNHLY; CDR2 reads FYNNEI.

Details on this clonotype: A single base separates this from a much larger clone, so it may be a read error. The gene calls are TRBV20-1 and TRBJ2-2; TRBD2 aligns across 9 bases. V lost 7 bases, J lost 1 base, and 7 bases stayed unmatched. The CDR3 consists of 15 residues. Germline loops: CDR1 DFQATT, CDR2 SNEGSKA (reference sequence). As DNA, the CDR3 is TGCAGTGTAGGCGTTAGCGGGGGGAACACCGGGGAGCTGTTTTTT. This gives the protein CSVGVSGGNTGELFF.

Of note for this clonotype: A read error is possible here, since a much larger clone lies one base away. The genes are TRBV7-9 and TRBJ1-1; D remains unclear. The CDR3 is 13 amino acids. Germline values: CDR1 SEHNR, CDR2 FQNEAQ (reference sequence). The CDR3 reads CASSKGRNTEALF. The CDR3 DNA sequence: TGTGCCAGCAGCAAAGGGCGGAACACTGAAGCTCTCTTT.

This clonotype was observed many times. The chain carries TRBV29-1 and TRBJ2-1; either TRBD1 or TRBD2 may fit D (5 bases each). CDR3 length equals 15 residues. V was clipped by 3 bases and J by 4 bases, with 16 bases between them. Germline V CDR1 and CDR2: SQVTM, ANQGSEA. In DNA form, the CDR3 reads TGCAGCGTTGACGTGACCGGGACGGGTTACAATGAGCAGTTCTTC. Translating gives CSVDVTGTGYNEQFF.

This clonotype was recorded at least ten times. J is TRBJ2-1 and V is TRBV30, with D maybe TRBD2 (5 bases). The CDR3 loop spans 13 amino acids. Deletions cut 2 bases from V and 6 bases from J, with 11 bases between. Germline CDR1 and CDR2: GTSNPN and SVGIG (reference sequence). CDR3 sequence: CAWSSGNINEQFF. The CDR3 DNA reads TGTGCCTGGAGTTCGGGAAATATCAATGAGCAGTTCTTC.

This rearrangement joins TRBV29-1 to TRBJ1-1, with 7 positions matching TRBD1. Per germline, CDR1 SQVTM and CDR2 ANQGSEA. The V and J ends lost 6 bases and 4 bases, in that order; junction bases with no gene match: 5. The CDR3 runs to 12 residues. The CDR3 nucleotides are TGCAGCGTAATGAACAGGGGCACTGAAGCTTTCTTT. Its protein is CSVMNRGTEAFF.

This clonotype occurred many times. The V gene is TRBV27, the J gene TRBJ2-1; D is possibly TRBD1 (6 bases). The CDR3 has 13 amino acids. Germline values: CDR1 MNHEY, CDR2 SMNVEV (reference sequence). Between the trimmed V and J ends, which lost 6 bases and 6 bases, there was a span of 12 bases. CDR3 sequence reads: CASRPQGINEQFF. The CDR3 DNA sequence: TGTGCCAGCAGACCACAGGGAATCAATGAGCAGTTCTTC.

The V call is TRBV11-2, the J call TRBJ2-6; no definite D call. V was pared by 7 bases and J by 0 bases, with 13 bases between. CDR1 is SGHAT, CDR2 FQNNGV, per germline. CDR3 size: 16 residues. The CDR3 coding sequence is TGTGCCAGCACCCCCTATTCGGGCTCTGGGGCCAACGTCCTGACTTTC. Amino acid sequence: CASTPYSGSGANVLTF.

The chain uses TRBV6-1 and TRBJ2-2, with unresolved D. The CDR3 runs to 12 residues. Germline V lookup: CDR1 MNHNS, CDR2 SASEGT. V was trimmed by 8 bases and J by 3 bases, leaving 7 bases between them. The CDR3 DNA follows: TGTGCCAGCGTGGGTGACACCGGGGAGCTGTTTTTT. It encodes CASVGDTGELFF.

This clonotype was recorded many times. This chain joins TRBV20-1 and TRBJ2-7; D is unclear. The V gene's germline CDR1 is DFQATT and CDR2 SNEGSKA (reference sequence). Trimming took 6 bases from V and 2 from J, leaving 11 bases between them. The length of the CDR3 is 12 residues. CDR3 coding DNA: TGCAGTGCACCTGACAAAACCTACGAGCAGTACTTC. Protein product: CSAPDKTYEQYF.

This clonotype was seen more than once but under ten times. This chain links TRBV6-2 or TRBV6-3 with TRBJ1-6; TRBD1 agrees at 8 bases. The CDR3 is 17 residues long. Trimming took 6 bases from V and 5 from J; bases not matched to a gene: 12. CDR1 is MNHEY, CDR2 SVGEGT, per germline. The CDR3 coding sequence is TGTGCCAGCAGATCCGGGACAGGATGGGCTAATAATTCACCCCTCCACTTT. It translates to CASRSGTGWANNSPLHF.

The chain has TRBV9 and TRBJ2-1; 8 bases align to TRBD2. V was pared by 1 base and J by 7 bases, with 7 bases of the junction left unmatched. There are 15 residues in the CDR3. CDR1 SGDLS and CDR2 YYNGEE come from the germline V gene. The CDR3, as DNA: TGTGCCAGCAGCGTAACTAGCGGAGGCAGGAATGAGCAGTTCTTC. This encodes CASSVTSGGRNEQFF.

CDR3 in amino acids: CASSLSKSYEQYF. DNA of the CDR3: TGTGCCAGCAGCCTATCCAAGTCCTACGAGCAGTACTTC. The chain employs TRBV3-1 and TRBJ2-7, with D hard to call. This CDR3 region has 13 residues. Germline CDR1 and CDR2: LGHDT and YNNKEL (reference sequence). V lost 4 bases to trimming and J lost 1 base, with 8 bases between them.

The V call is TRBV28, the J call TRBJ1-4, with D maybe TRBD1 (5 bases). V lost 5 bases and J 7 bases, leaving 14 bases between the germline ends. This CDR3 comprises 14 residues. Germline V lookup: CDR1 MDHEN, CDR2 SYDVKM. CDR3 amino acids: CASSVDRRIEKLFF. The CDR3 coding sequence is TGTGCCAGCAGTGTTGACAGACGTATTGAAAAACTGTTTTTT.

This clonotype was counted at least ten times. The chain is built from TRBV18 and TRBJ1-5; D possibly corresponds to TRBD1 (5 bases). V was trimmed by 5 bases and J by 0 bases, leaving 11 bases between them. Germline lookup yields CDR1 KGHSH and CDR2 LQKENI. The CDR3 has 15 residues. In nucleotides, the CDR3 is TGTGCCAGCTCAGAGACAGCTAATAGCAATCAGCCCCAGCATTTT. Its translation is CASSETANSNQPQHF.

Here the CDR3 reads CASSVRLAGPYNEQFF. CDR3 sequence (DNA): TGTGCCAGCAGCGTCCGTCTAGCGGGCCCCTACAATGAGCAGTTCTTC. The chain couples TRBV11-2 to TRBJ2-1, with 8 bases that match TRBD2. Losses at the gene ends were 5 bases for V and 2 bases for J; bases not matched to a gene: 8. CDR1 and CDR2 from the germline V gene are SGHAT and FQNNGV. The CDR3 length is 16 residues.

The table lists this clonotype with many counts. The genes are TRBV6-2 or TRBV6-3 and TRBJ2-1; 12 nucleotides match TRBD2. The CDR3 runs to 15 residues. V was clipped by 7 bases and J by 8 bases; unmatched bases: 9. The V gene's germline CDR1 is MNHEY and CDR2 SVGEGT. The CDR3 region has the DNA TGTGCCAGCATTCTAGCGGGGGGGCCGAGGTATGAGCAGTTCTTC. The encoded protein is CASILAGGPRYEQFF.

The chain joins TRBV6-1 to TRBJ1-5, with 12 positions matching TRBD1. CDR3 length: 20 amino acids. With V trimmed by 3 bases and J by 2 bases, 14 bases remained unmatched. CDR1 MNHNS and CDR2 SASEGT come from the germline V gene. The CDR3 DNA reads as TGTGCCAGCAGTGACCCAATCCGGGACAGGGGGCATTGGGGCAATCAGCCCCAGCATTTT. This encodes CASSDPIRDRGHWGNQPQHF.

In this sample, this clonotype turned up many times. The rearrangement uses TRBV2 and TRBJ2-1; TRBD2 matches at 10 bases. The length of the CDR3 is 17 residues. Per germline, CDR1 SNHLY and CDR2 FYNNEI. J was trimmed by 5 bases and V by 4 bases; bases with no gene match: 11. The CDR3 protein is CASSALAGVAPDNEQFF. CDR3 DNA sequence: TGTGCCAGCAGTGCGCTAGCGGGAGTAGCCCCCGACAATGAGCAGTTCTTC.

Many counts were recorded for this clonotype. The chain links TRBV28 to TRBJ2-1; TRBD1 or TRBD2 may be the D gene (5 bases each). CDR1 and CDR2 (germline): MDHEN, SYDVKM. Deletions cut 7 bases from V and 7 bases from J, with 17 bases between. There are 14 residues in the CDR3. CDR3 nucleotide sequence: TGTGCCAGCAACCCTGGGGGTAGCGTGAATGAGCAGTTCTTC. It is translated as CASNPGGSVNEQFF.